The next 11 T cell receptor beta chains were all read from a single sample in a study of CD4 T cells in relation to SARS-CoV-2 and coronaviruses. Method: immunoSEQ multiplex PCR; TCRdb's copy keeps in-frame clones and lacks some. The repertoire has some 29,000 clones, approximately 80% of them found once; the top ten carry about 15%. Antigen specificity for these receptors is unknown. CD4+ T cells from unexposed donors were obtained before the COVID-19 pandemic (2011-2018). After about 10 days of culture, CD4+ T cells were isolated. The sequenced sample consisted of CD4+ T cells from PBMCs, cultured in vitro. These TCRs come from a human donor in good health.

The rearrangement joins TRBV9 to TRBJ1-1; D is unresolved. The CDR3 has 14 residues. V was trimmed by 0 bases and J by 1 base, leaving 7 bases between them. Germline V gene lookup returns CDR1 SGDLS and CDR2 YYNGEE. In DNA form, the CDR3 reads TGTGCCAGCAGCGTAGGAGACACGAACACTGAAGCTTTCTTT. Translation: CASSVGDTNTEAFF.

The V call is TRBV18, the J call TRBJ1-1; 9 nucleotides agree with TRBD1. This CDR3 has 15 residues. Germline V gives CDR1 KGHSH, CDR2 LQKENI. Unmatched junction bases numbered 9, after V lost 3 bases and J lost 7 bases. CDR3 DNA sequence: TGTGCCAGCTCACCCCTCGGGACAGGGATGAGTGAAGCTTTCTTT. Protein: CASSPLGTGMSEAFF. The whole variable domain, filled in from reference TRBV18 and TRBJ1-1, reads NAGVMQNPRHLVRRRGQEARLRCSPMKGHSHVYWYRQLPEEGLKFMVYLQKENIIDESGMPKERFSAEFPKEGPSILRIQQVVRGDSAAYFCASSPLGTGMSEAFFGQGTRLTVV.

The J gene is TRBJ1-2, the V gene TRBV19; TRBD1 is a possible D gene (5 bases). Germline V gene data show CDR1 as LNHDA and CDR2 as SQIVND (reference sequence). The V end lost 10 bases, the J end lost 8 bases, and 23 bases lay between the germline ends. The CDR3 has 14 residues. Here the CDR3 DNA reads TGTGCCACCGCGAGTGGAGGGGAGGTCGTCGGCTACACCTTC. This encodes CATASGGEVVGYTF.

The chain couples TRBV19 to TRBJ1-5; a possible D gene is TRBD1 (6 bases). The length of the CDR3 is 16 residues. The germline CDR1 and CDR2 sequences are LNHDA and SQIVND (reference sequence). The V end was cut by 5 bases, the J end by 0 bases, with 14 bases between. CDR3 protein: CASSPRGQYSNQPQHF. The CDR3 coding sequence is TGTGCCAGTAGTCCCAGGGGACAATATAGCAATCAGCCCCAGCATTTT.

This clone was found once. The rearrangement joins TRBV19 to TRBJ1-3, with no clear D. The germline CDR1 and CDR2 sequences are LNHDA and SQIVND (reference sequence). V lost 7 bases, J lost 0 bases, and 16 bases lay in between. The CDR3 has 16 residues. As DNA, the CDR3 is TGTGCCAGTATGAACCGAAGGTTAGGCTCTGGAAACACCATATATTTT. Its translation: CASMNRRLGSGNTIYF.

The genes are TRBV7-9 and TRBJ2-5; 9 bases align to TRBD2. This CDR3 has 15 residues. The germline V gene encodes CDR1 SEHNR and CDR2 FQNEAQ (reference sequence). J gave up 5 bases and V 5 bases, and 9 bases lay outside the gene matches. The CDR3 sequence: CASSPGTSSWETQYF. For the CDR3, the DNA is TGTGCCAGCAGCCCCGGGACTAGCAGTTGGGAGACCCAGTACTTC.

The V and J genes are TRBV10-3 and TRBJ1-2, with D possibly TRBD1 on 6 matching bases. The ends were cut back, 7 bases at V and 8 bases at J, with 14 bases in the middle. This CDR3 has 12 amino acids. Looked up from germline, CDR1 is ENHRY and CDR2 is SYGVKD. The CDR3 sequence is CAINGGARGYTF. The DNA of the CDR3 is TGTGCCATCAATGGGGGGGCAAGAGGCTACACCTTC.

The V call is TRBV19, the J call TRBJ1-3, with a weak D call TRBD1 (6 bases). Germline lookup yields CDR1 LNHDA and CDR2 SQIVND (reference sequence). There are 12 residues in the CDR3. V lost 10 bases, J lost 3 bases, and 10 bases lay in between. The CDR3 spells CATTRGGNTIYF. CDR3 sequence (DNA): TGTGCCACCACCAGGGGTGGAAACACCATATATTTT.

The chain employs TRBV5-1 and TRBJ2-1, with TRBD2 identical over 8 bases. V trimming: 2 bases; J trimming: 5 bases; junction bases outside the gene matches: 0. The CDR3 consists of 13 residues. Germline values: CDR1 SGHRS, CDR2 YFSETQ. The CDR3: CASSFGGDNEQFF. The DNA of the CDR3 is TGCGCCAGCAGCTTCGGGGGGGACAATGAGCAGTTCTTC.

The rearrangement uses TRBV3-1 (or the pseudogene TRBV3-2) and TRBJ2-3, with 11 bases matching TRBD2. The germline V gene encodes CDR1 LGHDT and CDR2 YNNKEL (reference sequence). The length of the CDR3 is 16 residues. The junction had 5 bases not matched to a gene; V was cut back by 3 bases and J by 3 bases. CDR3 nucleotides: TGTGCCAGCAGCCATGCTAGCGGGGGGATAACAGATACGCAGTATTTT. It is translated as CASSHASGGITDTQYF.

The chain is built from TRBV12-3 or TRBV12-4 and TRBJ1-1; TRBD1 might be the D (5 bases). V lost 5 bases to trimming and J lost 8 bases, with 12 bases between them. The CDR3 contains 12 residues. CDR3 DNA sequence: TGTGCCAGCAGTGGACAAATGAAGGAAGCTTTCTTT. It yields the protein CASSGQMKEAFF.